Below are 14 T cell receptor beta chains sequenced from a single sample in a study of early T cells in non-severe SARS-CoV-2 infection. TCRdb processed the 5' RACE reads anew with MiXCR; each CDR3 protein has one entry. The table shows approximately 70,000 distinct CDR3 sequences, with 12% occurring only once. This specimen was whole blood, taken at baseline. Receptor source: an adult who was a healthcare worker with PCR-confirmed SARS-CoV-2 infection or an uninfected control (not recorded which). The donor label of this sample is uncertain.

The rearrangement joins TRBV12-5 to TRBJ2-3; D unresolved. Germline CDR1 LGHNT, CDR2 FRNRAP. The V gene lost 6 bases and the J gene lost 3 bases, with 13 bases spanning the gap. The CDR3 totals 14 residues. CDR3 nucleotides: TGTGCTAGTGGGGTACCTGACGGGACAGATACGCAGTATTTT. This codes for CASGVPDGTDTQYF.

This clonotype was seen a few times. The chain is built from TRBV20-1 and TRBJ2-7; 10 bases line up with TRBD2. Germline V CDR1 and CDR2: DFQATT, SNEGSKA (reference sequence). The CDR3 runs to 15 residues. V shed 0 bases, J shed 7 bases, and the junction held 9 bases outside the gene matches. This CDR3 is CSARERAGGPREQYF. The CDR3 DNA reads TGCAGTGCTAGAGAGCGAGCGGGAGGGCCTAGAGAGCAGTACTTC.

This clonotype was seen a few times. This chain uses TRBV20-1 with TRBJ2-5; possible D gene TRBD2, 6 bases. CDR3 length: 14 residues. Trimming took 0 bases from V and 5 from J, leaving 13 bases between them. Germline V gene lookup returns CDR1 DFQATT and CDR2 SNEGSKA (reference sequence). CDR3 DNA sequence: TGCAGTGCTAGAGATGGGCGGGGATCGGAGACCCAGTACTTC. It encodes CSARDGRGSETQYF.

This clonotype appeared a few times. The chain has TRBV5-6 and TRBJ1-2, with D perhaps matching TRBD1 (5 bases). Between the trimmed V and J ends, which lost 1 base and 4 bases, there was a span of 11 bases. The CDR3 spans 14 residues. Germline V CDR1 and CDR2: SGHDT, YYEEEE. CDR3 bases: TGTGCCAGCAGCTTGTTCCAGGGCTCCTATGGCTACACCTTC. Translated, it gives CASSLFQGSYGYTF.

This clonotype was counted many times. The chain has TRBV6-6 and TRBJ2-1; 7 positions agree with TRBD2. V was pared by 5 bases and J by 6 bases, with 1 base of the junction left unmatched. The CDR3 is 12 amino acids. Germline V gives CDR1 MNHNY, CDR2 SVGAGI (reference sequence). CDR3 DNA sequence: TGTGCCAGCAGTCCGGGGGGCAATGAGCAGTTCTTC. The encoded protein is CASSPGGNEQFF.

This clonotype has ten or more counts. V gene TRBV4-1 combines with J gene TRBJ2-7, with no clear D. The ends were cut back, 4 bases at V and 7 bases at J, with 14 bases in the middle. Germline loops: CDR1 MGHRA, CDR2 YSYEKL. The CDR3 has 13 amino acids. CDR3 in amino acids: CASSPSTEWEQYF. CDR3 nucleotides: TGCGCCAGCAGCCCGTCCACGGAATGGGAGCAGTACTTC.

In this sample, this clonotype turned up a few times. CDR3 region: CASSQEGGWADTQYF. The DNA of the CDR3 is TGTGCCAGCAGCCAAGAGGGGGGGTGGGCAGATACGCAGTATTTT. The rearrangement uses TRBV4-2 and TRBJ2-3, with TRBD2 matching over 7 bases. With 0 bases clipped from V and 4 bases from J, the junction kept 4 bases outside the gene matches. This CDR3 spans 15 amino acids. Germline-derived CDR1 and CDR2 are LGHNA and YNFKEQ.

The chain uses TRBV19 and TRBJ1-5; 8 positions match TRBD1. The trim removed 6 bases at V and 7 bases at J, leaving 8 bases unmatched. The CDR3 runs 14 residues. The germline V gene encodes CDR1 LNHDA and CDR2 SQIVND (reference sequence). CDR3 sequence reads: CASRIQGAGQPQHF. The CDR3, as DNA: TGTGCCAGTAGGATCCAGGGGGCAGGGCAGCCCCAGCATTTT.

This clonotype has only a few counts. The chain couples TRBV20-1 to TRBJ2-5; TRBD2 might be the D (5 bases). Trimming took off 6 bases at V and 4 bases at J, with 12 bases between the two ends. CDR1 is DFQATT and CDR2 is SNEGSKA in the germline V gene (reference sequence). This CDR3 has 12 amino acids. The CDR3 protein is CSAGLARETQYF. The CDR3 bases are TGCAGTGCCGGGCTAGCCCGAGAGACCCAGTACTTC.

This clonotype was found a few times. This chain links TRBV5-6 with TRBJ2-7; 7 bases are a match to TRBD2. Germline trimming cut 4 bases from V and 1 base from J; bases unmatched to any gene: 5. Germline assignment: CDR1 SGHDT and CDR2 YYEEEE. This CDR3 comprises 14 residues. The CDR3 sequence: CASSQGLSSYEQYF. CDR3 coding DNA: TGTGCCAGCAGCCAGGGACTATCATCCTACGAGCAGTACTTC.

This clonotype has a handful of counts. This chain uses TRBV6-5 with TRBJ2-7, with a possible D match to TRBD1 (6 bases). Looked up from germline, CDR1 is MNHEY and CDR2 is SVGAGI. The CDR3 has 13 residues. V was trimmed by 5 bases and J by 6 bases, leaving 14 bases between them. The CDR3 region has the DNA TGTGCCAGCAGTCCCGGAACAGGGACCGAGCAGTACTTC. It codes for CASSPGTGTEQYF.

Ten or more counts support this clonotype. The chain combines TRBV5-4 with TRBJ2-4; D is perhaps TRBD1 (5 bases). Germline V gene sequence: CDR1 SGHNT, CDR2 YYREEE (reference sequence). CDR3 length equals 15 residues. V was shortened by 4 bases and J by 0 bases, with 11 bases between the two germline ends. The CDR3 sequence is CASSGSGKAKNIQYF. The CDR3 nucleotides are TGTGCCAGCAGCGGGTCAGGGAAAGCCAAAAACATTCAGTACTTC.

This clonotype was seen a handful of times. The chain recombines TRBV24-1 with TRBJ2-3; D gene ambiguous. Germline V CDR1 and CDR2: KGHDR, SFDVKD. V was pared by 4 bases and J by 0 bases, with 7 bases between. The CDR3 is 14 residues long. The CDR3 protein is CATSDPTSTDTQYF. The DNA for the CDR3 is TGTGCCACCAGTGACCCGACTAGCACAGATACGCAGTATTTT.

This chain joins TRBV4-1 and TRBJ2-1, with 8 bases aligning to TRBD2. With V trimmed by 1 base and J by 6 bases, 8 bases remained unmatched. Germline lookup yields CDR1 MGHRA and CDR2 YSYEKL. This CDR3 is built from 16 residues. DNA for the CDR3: TGCGCCAGCAGCCAAGTTGACGGGGGGGCGGGCAATGAGCAGTTCTTC. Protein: CASSQVDGGAGNEQFF.